This is a list of T cell receptor beta chains from one sample in a study of shared clonotypes between healthy human individuals. Libraries were prepared by immunoSEQ multiplex PCR; TCRdb keeps only in-frame clonotypes and omits some of them. The table records fewer than 3 million clones, 92% of them present only once. The sample comprised naive CD4+ T cells from PBMCs. Receptor source: a man younger than 35 in good health. Some clones in this sample may be carry-over from other donors' samples. Each CDR3 is given with its conserved first and last residue. Fields, in order: D gene, V gene, clone size, J gene, CDR3 protein, CDR3 DNA. A D gene is named only where the DNA matches it firmly. Not every row has a clone size; where given, it reads once, few, many or a size class.

>.|TRBV7-2|.|TRBJ2-3
CASSLSGSTDTQYF
TGTGCCAGCAGCTTGTCAGGGAGCACAGATACGCAGTATTTT
>.|TRBV5-1|.|TRBJ2-5
CASSQRSSETQYF
TGCGCCAGCAGCCAAAGGTCCTCTGAGACCCAGTACTTC
>TRBD1|TRBV19|.|TRBJ1-1
CASSRDREDTEAFF
TGTGCCAGTAGTCGGGACAGGGAGGACACTGAAGCTTTCTTT
>.|TRBV9|once|TRBJ2-3
CASSVAFSTDTQYF
TGTGCCAGCAGCGTAGCGTTTAGCACAGATACGCAGTATTTT
>.|TRBV10-2|.|TRBJ2-1
CATKAGSYNEQFF
TGCGCCACTAAAGCGGGCTCCTACAATGAGCAGTTCTTC
>TRBD1|TRBV19|.|TRBJ2-2
CASSIDWRTGVNGELFF
TGTGCCAGTAGTATAGATTGGAGGACAGGGGTCAACGGGGAGCTGTTTTTT
>TRBD2|TRBV6-1|.|TRBJ2-1
CASPSGRATEQFF
TGTGCCAGCCCAAGCGGGAGGGCCACTGAGCAGTTCTTC
>TRBD1|TRBV4-3|once|TRBJ1-2
CASSQASTGAYGYTF
TGCGCCAGCAGCCAAGCTAGCACAGGGGCTTATGGCTACACCTTC
>.|TRBV6-5|.|TRBJ2-5
CASSYSSGGETQYF
TGTGCCAGCAGTTACTCTTCGGGTGGAGAGACCCAGTACTTC
>.|TRBV28|.|TRBJ2-3
CASSSTDGLSTDTQYF
TGTGCCAGCAGTTCCACAGACGGTCTTAGCACAGATACGCAGTATTTT
>.|TRBV6-5|.|TRBJ2-7
CASRIVAGAFGYF
TGTGCCAGCAGGATCGTTGCGGGGGCGTTTGGGTACTTC
>TRBD2|TRBV5-6|.|TRBJ2-5
CASSNSGSKETQYF
TGTGCCAGCAGCAATAGCGGGAGTAAAGAGACCCAGTACTTC
>TRBD2|TRBV15|.|TRBJ2-7
CATSRGSGIFYEQYF
TGTGCCACCAGCAGAGGAAGCGGGATCTTCTACGAGCAGTACTTC
>.|TRBV18|.|TRBJ2-3
CASTRQSSTDTQYF
TGTGCCAGCACAAGACAGTCTAGCACAGATACGCAGTATTTT
>TRBD1|TRBV9|.|TRBJ2-7
CASSATGAVSYEQYF
TGTGCCAGCAGCGCAACAGGGGCCGTCTCCTACGAGCAGTACTTC
>.|TRBV27|.|TRBJ2-2
CASSRSSGSGELFF
TGTGCCAGCAGCCGCAGCAGCGGGTCCGGGGAGCTGTTTTTT
>.|TRBV5-1|few|TRBJ1-2
CASSFGSNYGYTF
TGCGCCAGCAGCTTTGGATCCAACTATGGCTACACCTTC
>TRBD1|TRBV29-1|.|TRBJ2-5
CSVLTGGAETQYF
TGCAGCGTTTTGACAGGGGGCGCGGAGACCCAGTACTTC
>.|TRBV2|.|TRBJ2-1
CASLAIGYNEQFF
TGTGCAAGCCTAGCAATCGGATACAATGAGCAGTTCTTC
>.|TRBV9|.|TRBJ2-7
CASSVGPSGEVGEQYF
TGTGCCAGCAGCGTAGGTCCTAGTGGGGAGGTGGGCGAGCAGTACTTC
>.|TRBV5-1|.|TRBJ1-1
CASSLRTVNTEAFF
TGCGCCAGCAGCTTACGGACAGTTAACACTGAAGCTTTCTTT
>TRBD1|TRBV18|.|TRBJ2-7
CASSPLGQGAVSSYEQYF
TGTGCCAGCTCACCACTGGGGCAGGGGGCTGTGAGTTCCTACGAGCAGTACTTC
>.|TRBV27|.|TRBJ1-1
CASSSQGLANTEAFF
TGTGCCAGCAGTTCTCAGGGACTTGCGAACACTGAAGCTTTCTTT
>.|TRBV29-1|.|TRBJ1-1
CSAGRMGGVGAFF
TGCAGCGCAGGTCGGATGGGCGGTGTGGGAGCTTTCTTT
>.|TRBV27|few|TRBJ1-5
CASSFAFGQPQHF
TGTGCCAGCAGTTTTGCTTTCGGACAGCCCCAGCATTTT
>TRBD1|TRBV5-1|.|TRBJ2-7
CASSPTGQGISYEQYF
TGCGCCAGCAGCCCCACGGGACAGGGGATCTCCTACGAGCAGTACTTC
>.|TRBV10-3|.|TRBJ1-5
CAISESRQPQHF
TGTGCCATCAGTGAGTCCAGGCAGCCCCAGCATTTT
>.|TRBV5-1|once|TRBJ2-6
CASSLMPGANVLTF
TGCGCCAGCAGCTTGATGCCTGGGGCCAACGTCCTGACTTTC
>TRBD1|TRBV6-1|few|TRBJ2-2
CAGHRGRGSGELFF
TGTGCCGGCCACAGGGGGCGAGGGTCCGGGGAGCTGTTTTTT
>.|TRBV27|.|TRBJ2-4
CASSFDPGSKNIQYF
TGTGCCAGCAGTTTTGACCCGGGGTCCAAAAACATTCAGTACTTC
>TRBD1|TRBV28|once|TRBJ1-2
CASSPGQAPYGYTF
TGTGCCAGCAGCCCGGGACAGGCCCCCTATGGCTACACCTTC
>.|TRBV6-5|.|TRBJ1-2
CASSYRTGSGGGYTF
TGTGCCAGCAGTTACCGTACAGGGTCGGGTGGTGGCTACACCTTC
>.|TRBV5-1|few|TRBJ1-1
CASGYSRMNTEAFF
TGCGCCAGCGGATATTCGAGAATGAACACTGAAGCTTTCTTT
>.|TRBV2|.|TRBJ2-2
CASSEISSALGTGELFF
TGTGCCAGCAGTGAAATATCTAGCGCACTAGGCACCGGGGAGCTGTTTTTT
>TRBD2|TRBV9|.|TRBJ2-7
CASSASSGGSSYEQYF
TGTGCCAGCAGCGCATCCTCGGGGGGAAGCTCCTACGAGCAGTACTTC
>.|TRBV15|.|TRBJ1-1
CATSPRLNTEAFF
TGTGCCACCAGCCCACGGTTGAACACTGAAGCTTTCTTT